The rows below give T cell receptor beta chains drawn from one sample of a study of blood T cells in healthy people across ages. TCRdb used MiXCR to reprocess the 5' RACE reads, holding one entry per CDR3 protein. The table includes approximately 290,000 distinct CDR3 sequences, roughly a quarter detected once. Sequencing was carried out using blood. These receptors all come from a woman in her seventies in good health. Each CDR3 is given with its conserved first and last residue. Fields, in order: D gene, J gene, clone size, V gene, CDR3 protein. The D gene is left open where the match is weak. Size is stated for part of the rows, as once, few or many counts, or as a class when the clone is expanded.

d_call: .
j_call: TRBJ2-5
clone_size: .
v_call: TRBV10-1
cdr3_aa: CASSQGPYRTQYF

d_call: .
j_call: TRBJ2-3
clone_size: .
v_call: TRBV4-1
cdr3_aa: CASSQAASRNTDTQYF

d_call: .
j_call: TRBJ2-5
clone_size: .
v_call: TRBV11-3
cdr3_aa: CASSSLAGAQETQYF

d_call: TRBD1
j_call: TRBJ1-1
clone_size: .
v_call: TRBV6-6
cdr3_aa: CASSTGAGDTEAFF

d_call: TRBD1
j_call: .
clone_size: .
v_call: TRBV10-3
cdr3_aa: CAISRQGNYEQYF

d_call: .
j_call: TRBJ2-5
clone_size: many
v_call: TRBV4-1
cdr3_aa: CASSQDQGGGIGETQYF

d_call: .
j_call: TRBJ2-3
clone_size: few
v_call: TRBV4-3
cdr3_aa: CASSHDKASTDTQYF

d_call: .
j_call: TRBJ2-7
clone_size: .
v_call: TRBV7-9
cdr3_aa: CASSADWGRDGVRYEQYF

d_call: .
j_call: TRBJ1-2
clone_size: few
v_call: TRBV25-1
cdr3_aa: CASSDRVQGYYGYTF

d_call: .
j_call: TRBJ2-3
clone_size: few
v_call: TRBV12-3/TRBV12-4
cdr3_aa: CASSLGGTDAQYF

d_call: .
j_call: TRBJ2-3
clone_size: .
v_call: TRBV4-1
cdr3_aa: CASSQSFRSDTQYF

d_call: .
j_call: TRBJ1-3
clone_size: .
v_call: TRBV10-3
cdr3_aa: CAISGGTGNTIYF

d_call: .
j_call: TRBJ1-2
clone_size: .
v_call: TRBV28
cdr3_aa: CASSPGGREDYGYTF

d_call: .
j_call: TRBJ2-7
clone_size: .
v_call: TRBV28
cdr3_aa: CASTSLGVGISYEQYF

d_call: .
j_call: TRBJ1-6
clone_size: .
v_call: TRBV12-3/TRBV12-4
cdr3_aa: CASSATAQSPLHF

d_call: .
j_call: TRBJ2-3
clone_size: few
v_call: TRBV7-9
cdr3_aa: CASSLASVRTDTQYF

d_call: .
j_call: TRBJ2-2
clone_size: few
v_call: TRBV5-1
cdr3_aa: CASSWSREITGELFF

d_call: TRBD2
j_call: TRBJ2-1
clone_size: .
v_call: TRBV11-2
cdr3_aa: CASSLGLAAINEQFF

d_call: .
j_call: TRBJ1-5
clone_size: .
v_call: TRBV20-1
cdr3_aa: CSARVGGPNQPQHF

d_call: TRBD2
j_call: TRBJ2-4
clone_size: .
v_call: TRBV7-6
cdr3_aa: CASSGDYYIQYF

d_call: .
j_call: TRBJ1-5
clone_size: .
v_call: TRBV12-3/TRBV12-4
cdr3_aa: CASSPQDDQPQHF

d_call: .
j_call: TRBJ2-3
clone_size: .
v_call: TRBV20-1
cdr3_aa: CSASGPSGFTDTQYF